A selection of T cell receptor beta chains follows, all from one sample in a study of monozygotic twins with inflammatory bowel disease. TCRdb reprocessed the 5' RACE reads and keeps a single row for each CDR3 protein, giving no DNA. This sample carries around 380,000 distinct CDR3 sequences, with 2% to 3% going to the ten biggest clones. Sequencing input: blood. The receptors shown here come from a human donor with ulcerative colitis or Crohn's disease, or a healthy co-twin of an affected twin (not recorded which). Each CDR3 is given with its conserved first and last residue.

v_gene,j_gene,CDR3aa
TRBV10-3,TRBJ2-6,CAISETSGGATGANVLTF
TRBV7-9,TRBJ1-2,CASSPGNYGYTF
TRBV5-1,TRBJ2-3,CASSALAGGTDTQYF
TRBV5-1,TRBJ2-4,CASSSGGGDGNIQYF
TRBV20-1,TRBJ2-7,CSAPPGPLREQYF
TRBV18,TRBJ2-7,CASSPDRTSYEQYF
TRBV29-1,TRBJ2-1,CSVEDGRGVGNEQFF
TRBV6-5,TRBJ2-5,CASKPSGGVGSTETQYF
TRBV4-1,TRBJ2-7,CASSQEGYEQYF
TRBV15,TRBJ2-3,CATSRVRQATDTQYF